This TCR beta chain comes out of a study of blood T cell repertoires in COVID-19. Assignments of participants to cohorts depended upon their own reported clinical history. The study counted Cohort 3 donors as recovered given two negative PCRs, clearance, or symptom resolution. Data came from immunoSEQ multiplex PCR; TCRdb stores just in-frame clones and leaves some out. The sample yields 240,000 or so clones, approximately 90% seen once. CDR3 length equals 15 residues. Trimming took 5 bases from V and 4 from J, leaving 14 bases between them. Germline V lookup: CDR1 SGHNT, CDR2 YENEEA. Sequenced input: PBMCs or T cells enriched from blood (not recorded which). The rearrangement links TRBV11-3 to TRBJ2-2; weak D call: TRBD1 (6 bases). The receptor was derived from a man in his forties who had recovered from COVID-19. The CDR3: CASSPGESGTGELFF. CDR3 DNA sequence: TGTGCCAGCAGCCCAGGGGAGTCGGGCACCGGGGAGCTGTTTTTT. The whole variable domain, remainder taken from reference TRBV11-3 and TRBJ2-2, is EAGVVQSPRYKIIEKKQPVAFWCNPISGHNTLYWYLQNLGQGPELLIRYENEEAVDDSQLPKDRFSAERLKGVDSTLKIQPAELGDSAVYLCASSPGESGTGELFFGEGSRLTVL.